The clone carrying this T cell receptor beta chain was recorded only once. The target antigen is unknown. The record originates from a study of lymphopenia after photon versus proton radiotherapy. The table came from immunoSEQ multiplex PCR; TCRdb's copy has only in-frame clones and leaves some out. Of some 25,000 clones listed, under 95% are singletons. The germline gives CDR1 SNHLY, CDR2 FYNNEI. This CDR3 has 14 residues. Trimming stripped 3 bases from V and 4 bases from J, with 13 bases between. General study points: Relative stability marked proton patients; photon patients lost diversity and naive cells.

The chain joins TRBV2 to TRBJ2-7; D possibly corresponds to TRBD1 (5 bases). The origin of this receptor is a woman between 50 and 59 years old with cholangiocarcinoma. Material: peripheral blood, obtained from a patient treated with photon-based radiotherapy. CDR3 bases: TGTGCCAGCAGTGAGGGCAGGGCCTCGTACGAGCAGTACTTC. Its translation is CASSEGRASYEQYF.